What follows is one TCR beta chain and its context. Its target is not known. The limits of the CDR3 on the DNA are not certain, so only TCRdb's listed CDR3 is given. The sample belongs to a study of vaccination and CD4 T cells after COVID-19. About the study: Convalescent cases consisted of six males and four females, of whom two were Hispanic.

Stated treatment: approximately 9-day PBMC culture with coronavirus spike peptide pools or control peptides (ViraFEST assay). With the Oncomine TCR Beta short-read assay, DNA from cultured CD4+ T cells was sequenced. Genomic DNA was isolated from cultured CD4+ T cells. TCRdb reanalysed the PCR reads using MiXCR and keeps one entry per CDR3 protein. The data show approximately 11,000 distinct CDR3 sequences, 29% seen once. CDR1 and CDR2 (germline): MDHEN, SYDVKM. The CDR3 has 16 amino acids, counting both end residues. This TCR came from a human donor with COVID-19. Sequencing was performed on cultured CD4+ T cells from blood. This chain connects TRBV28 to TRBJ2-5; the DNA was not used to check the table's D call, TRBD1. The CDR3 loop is CASSSSGQGNRETQYF.